The clone carrying this TCR beta chain is termed medium-sized (0.01 to 0.1%). The antigen remains undetermined. Study results and limitations: The larger cohort examined one V-J beta rearrangement, not whole repertoires. Tumor Tregs overlapped most with tumor, then blood, naive CD4+ cells. Tumor memory CD4+ T cell TCR gene usage clustered with blood and lymph node memory CD4+ cells and lymph node naive CD4+ cells.

Via MiXCR, TCRdb re-called the 5' RACE reads, giving one row per CDR3 protein. The data show approximately 23,000 distinct CDR3 sequences, 30% seen once. This CDR3 contains 13 residues. V lost 3 bases and J 11 bases, leaving 14 bases between the germline ends. Germline V gene data show CDR1 as SGHVS and CDR2 as FNYEAQ. The V gene is TRBV7-6, the J gene TRBJ1-5, with D tentatively TRBD1 (5 bases). What was sequenced was tumor-infiltrating naive CD4+ T cells sorted from the breast tumor. The subset is: naive CD4+ T cells, CD4+CD45RA+CD25-. The TCR sequence derives from a female donor with breast cancer. The CDR3 region has the DNA TGTGCCAGCAGCTTGACGGGGGTGGAAGCCCAGCATTTT. Its protein is CASSLTGVEAQHF.